The 25 T cell receptor beta chains presented below share a single source sample, sequenced in a study of blood T cell repertoires in COVID-19. Generated by immunoSEQ multiplex PCR, the TCRdb table keeps only in-frame clones and is missing some. The profile shows 200,000 to 250,000 clones, around 85% of them singletons. Sequenced sample: peripheral blood. These receptors were collected from a woman in her thirties or forties with active or convalescent COVID-19.

This clone was seen a single time. The J gene is TRBJ1-5, the V gene TRBV7-6; 8 positions agree with TRBD1. The CDR3 totals 15 residues. With 5 bases clipped from V and 1 base from J, the junction kept 4 bases outside the gene matches. In germline, CDR1 is SGHVS, CDR2 FNYEAQ. The CDR3 reads CASSLRTGSNQPQHF. CDR3 DNA sequence: TGTGCCAGCAGCCTCCGGACAGGGAGCAATCAGCCCCAGCATTTT.

V and J are TRBV18 and TRBJ1-2, with D possibly being TRBD1 (5 bases). The V gene's germline CDR1 is KGHSH and CDR2 LQKENI. CDR3 length: 14 residues. The V end lost 2 bases, the J end lost 8 bases, and 15 bases lay between the germline ends. The DNA for the CDR3 is TGTGCCAGCTCACCAATTGGAGGGGCTCGGGGCTACACCTTC. Translated, it gives CASSPIGGARGYTF.

By proportion, this clone is medium-sized. The chain couples TRBV5-6 to TRBJ2-7; TRBD1 matches 9 bases. This CDR3 has 14 residues. J lost 3 bases, V lost 4 bases, and 5 bases had no gene match. CDR1 SGHDT and CDR2 YYEEEE come from the germline V gene. The CDR3 reads CASSAGQGYYEQYV. The DNA for the CDR3 is TGTGCCAGCAGCGCGGGACAGGGATACTACGAGCAGTACGTC.

J is TRBJ1-1 and V is TRBV3-1 (or the pseudogene TRBV3-2); D gene unclear. The length of the CDR3 is 13 residues. Trimming took off 2 bases at V and 7 bases at J, with 11 bases between the two ends. Germline CDR1 reads LGHDT; CDR2 reads YNNKEL (reference sequence). This chain's CDR3 is CASSQTRVVEAFF. CDR3 DNA sequence: TGTGCCAGCAGCCAAACGAGAGTTGTTGAAGCTTTCTTT.

The V and J genes are TRBV5-1 and TRBJ2-5; 8 nucleotides line up with TRBD1. Germline V CDR1 and CDR2: SGHRS, YFSETQ. CDR3 length: 15 residues. Trimming took 3 bases from V and 4 from J; bases not matched to a gene: 8. CDR3 protein: CASSSGQGPPETQYF. CDR3 nucleotides: TGCGCCAGCAGCTCTGGACAGGGCCCTCCAGAGACCCAGTACTTC.

The genes are TRBV21-1 and TRBJ1-6; the table names TRBD1, a call not compared with the DNA. TRBV21-1 is noted as a pseudogene. The CDR3 length is 15 residues. This CDR3 reads CASSNPPPGDSPLHF. In DNA form, the CDR3 reads TGTGCCAGCAGCAATCCTCCCCCAGGGGATTCACCCCTCCACTTT.

On this clone itself: Other DNA sequences in the same sample also yield this CDR3. V and J are TRBV2 and TRBJ1-2, with a tentative D call TRBD1 (6 bases). CDR3 size: 14 residues. Looked up from germline, CDR1 is SNHLY and CDR2 is FYNNEI. The V end lost 3 bases, the J end lost 8 bases, and 16 bases lay between the germline ends. The CDR3: CASSEREGGGGYTF. The CDR3 coding sequence is TGTGCCAGCAGTGAGCGGGAGGGGGGTGGGGGCTACACCTTC.

The chain recombines TRBV24-1 with TRBJ2-1, with 9 bases lining up with TRBD1. This CDR3 is 18 amino acids long. The germline V gene has CDR1 KGHDR and CDR2 SFDVKD. Losses at the gene ends were 6 bases for V and 0 bases for J; bases not matched to a gene: 11. CDR3 sequence: CATSPGQGPTSSYNEQFF. The CDR3 nucleotides read TGTGCCACCAGTCCGGGACAGGGCCCTACCAGCTCCTACAATGAGCAGTTCTTC.

This clone appeared once. Here the CDR3 DNA reads TGTGCCAGCAGCTTAACGGTGAAGGGGGCGAGAAGAAACACCATATATTTT. This encodes CASSLTVKGARRNTIYF. V and J are TRBV7-3 and TRBJ1-3; TRBD1 matches 7 bases. The CDR3 contains 17 residues. Germline lookup yields CDR1 SGHTA and CDR2 FQGTGA. V lost 0 bases and J lost 5; bases outside the gene matches: 10.

This clone was seen only once. The chain couples TRBV10-1 to TRBJ2-3; 10 nucleotides agree with TRBD2. The CDR3 has 16 amino acids. CDR1 and CDR2 (germline): WNHNN, SYGVQD (reference sequence). Germline trimming cut 3 bases from V and 5 bases from J; bases unmatched to any gene: 8. The CDR3 is CASSDRSGGAQDTQYF. The CDR3 DNA reads as TGCGCCAGCAGTGACAGAAGCGGGGGGGCCCAAGATACGCAGTATTTT.

V and J are TRBV19 and TRBJ1-5; 10 bases line up with TRBD1. The V segment lost 5 bases and the J segment 0 bases; nucleotides outside the gene matches: 13. This CDR3 is 19 amino acids long. CDR1 and CDR2 (germline): LNHDA, SQIVND (reference sequence). The CDR3 sequence is CASSPLPGQGKNSNQPQHF. CDR3 sequence (DNA): TGTGCCAGTAGTCCGTTACCGGGACAGGGGAAAAATAGCAATCAGCCCCAGCATTTT.

The rearrangement uses TRBV4-2 and TRBJ2-7; D is uncertain. The germline V and J ends were trimmed by 0 bases and 2 bases, with 5 bases remaining between them. CDR3 length equals 13 residues. Germline lookup yields CDR1 LGHNA and CDR2 YNFKEQ. This CDR3 is CASSQDLAYEQYF. DNA for the CDR3: TGTGCCAGCAGCCAAGATTTAGCCTACGAGCAGTACTTC.

This clone has a handful of counts. This rearrangement joins TRBV27 to TRBJ1-5, with 7 bases matching TRBD1. CDR3 length equals 14 residues. The germline V gene encodes CDR1 MNHEY and CDR2 SMNVEV (reference sequence). V lost 8 bases to trimming and J lost 6 bases; unmatched junction nucleotides: 10. CDR3 coding DNA: TGTGCCAGCGGGCATCGACAGGGAGGTCAGCCCCAGCATTTT. It specifies CASGHRQGGQPQHF.

The CDR3 sequence is CASRRNRDRRTDTQYF. In DNA, the CDR3 is TGCGCCAGCAGAAGAAACCGGGACAGGCGCACAGATACGCAGTATTTT. The rearrangement links TRBV5-1 to TRBJ2-3; 8 bases line up with TRBD1. The CDR3 runs 16 residues. The germline V gene has CDR1 SGHRS and CDR2 YFSETQ. Germline trimming cut 5 bases from V and 1 base from J; bases unmatched to any gene: 9.

The sample holds a few counts of this clone. The chain is built from TRBV11-2 and TRBJ2-3, with TRBD2 matching over 14 bases. With V trimmed by 5 bases and J by 2 bases, 6 bases remained unmatched. The CDR3 length is 17 residues. Germline CDR1 SGHAT, CDR2 FQNNGV. The CDR3 loop is CASSPGTSGGPTDTQYF. DNA of the CDR3: TGTGCCAGCAGCCCGGGGACTAGCGGGGGCCCCACAGATACGCAGTATTTT. Full variable domain (remainder filled in from reference TRBV11-2 and TRBJ2-3): EAGVAQSPRYKIIEKRQSVAFWCNPISGHATLYWYQQILGQGPKLLIQFQNNGVVDDSQLPKDRFSAERLKGVDSTLKIQPAKLEDSAVYLCASSPGTSGGPTDTQYFGPGTRLTVL.

J is TRBJ1-4 and V is TRBV6-2 or TRBV6-3; D uncertain. The CDR3 spans 16 residues. Germline-derived CDR1 and CDR2 are MNHEY and SVGEGT. V lost 2 bases and J lost 0, with 10 bases in between. CDR3 sequence reads: CASSYEEGTTNEKLFF. The CDR3 bases are TGTGCCAGCAGTTACGAGGAGGGAACAACTAATGAAAAACTGTTTTTT.

V and J are TRBV5-1 and TRBJ1-4; 8 nucleotides align to TRBD1. This CDR3 comprises 15 residues. The germline V gene encodes CDR1 SGHRS and CDR2 YFSETQ. V trimming: 0 bases; J trimming: 8 bases; junction bases outside the gene matches: 6. The CDR3 nucleotides read TGCGCCAGCAGCTTGGAGGGCAGGGGGCACGAAAAACTGTTTTTT. Its translation: CASSLEGRGHEKLFF. Based on the CDR3 plus reference TRBV5-1 and TRBJ1-4, the full variable domain is KAGVTQTPRYLIKTRGQQVTLSCSPISGHRSVSWYQQTPGQGLQFLFEYFSETQRNKGNFPGRFSGRQFSNSRSEMNVSTLELGDSALYLCASSLEGRGHEKLFFGSGTQLSVL.

This clone was seen only a few times. This chain joins TRBV2 and TRBJ2-3; unclear D gene. The V gene lost 10 bases and the J gene lost 1 base, with 15 bases spanning the gap. The germline V gene encodes CDR1 SNHLY and CDR2 FYNNEI. This CDR3 spans 14 amino acids. The chain's CDR3 is CATQRLGGTDTQYF. The CDR3 DNA reads as TGTGCCACCCAGAGGCTAGGCGGCACAGATACGCAGTATTTT.

The chain employs TRBV3-1 (or the pseudogene TRBV3-2) and TRBJ1-1; D remains ambiguous. This CDR3 region has 13 residues. The germline CDR1 and CDR2 sequences are LGHDT and YNNKEL (reference sequence). The V and J ends lost 1 base and 12 bases respectively, with 15 bases between them. The chain's CDR3 is CASSQGRVQSPFF. CDR3 nucleotides: TGTGCCAGCAGCCAAGGGCGGGTGCAGTCCCCTTTCTTT.

V usage is TRBV5-5 and J usage is TRBJ1-2; TRBD1 is a possible D gene (5 bases). V lost 4 bases and J 0 bases, leaving 16 bases between the germline ends. Germline assignment: CDR1 SGHKS and CDR2 YYEKEE (reference sequence). The CDR3 is 16 residues long. The CDR3 region is CASSRDSAGANYGYTF. The CDR3 DNA sequence: TGTGCCAGCAGCCGGGACTCCGCCGGGGCTAACTATGGCTACACCTTC.

A single count supports this clone. The chain joins TRBV24-1 to TRBJ2-2; D gene ambiguous. Per germline, CDR1 KGHDR and CDR2 SFDVKD. V lost 10 bases and J 0 bases, leaving 11 bases between the germline ends. This CDR3 has 14 amino acids. Here the CDR3 DNA reads TGTGCCACATCAGGTGCCACGAACACCGGGGAGCTGTTTTTT. Protein product: CATSGATNTGELFF.

This clone showed up just a few times. The chain combines TRBV15 with TRBJ2-1; TRBD1 might be the D (5 bases). The CDR3 has 16 residues. The ends were cut back, 4 bases at V and 9 bases at J, with 22 bases in the middle. The V gene's germline CDR1 is LNHNV and CDR2 YYDKDF (reference sequence). In nucleotides, the CDR3 is TGTGCCACCAGCAACAGGAACTACCTGGGTCGGAGTGAGCAGTTCTTC. Its protein is CATSNRNYLGRSEQFF.

The V call is TRBV7-9, the J call TRBJ2-7, with 7 bases lining up with TRBD2. Per the germline V gene, CDR1 is SEHNR and CDR2 is FQNEAQ (reference sequence). V lost 5 bases to trimming and J lost 7 bases; unmatched junction nucleotides: 11. The CDR3 consists of 14 residues. CDR3 nucleotides: TGTGCCAGCAGCCCCCGACAGAGGGAGGGGGAGCAGTACTTC. Translated, it gives CASSPRQREGEQYF.

The V gene is TRBV28, the J gene TRBJ1-2, with unresolved D. Trimming stripped 7 bases from V and 0 bases from J, with 9 bases between. Germline-derived CDR1 and CDR2 are MDHEN and SYDVKM. CDR3 length: 13 amino acids. The CDR3 coding sequence is TGTGCCAGCACCCCCGGGACTAACTATGGCTACACCTTC. Its protein is CASTPGTNYGYTF.

This clone showed up just a few times. The chain is built from TRBV28 and TRBJ1-3; a possible D gene is TRBD1 (6 bases). The V and J ends lost 6 bases and 8 bases respectively, with 20 bases between them. The CDR3 has 15 residues. The V gene's germline CDR1 is MDHEN and CDR2 SYDVKM. In DNA form, the CDR3 reads TGTGCCAGCAGCAAAACGGGGGGCCACTTGGACACCATATATTTT. Encoded protein: CASSKTGGHLDTIYF.